Below, one T cell receptor (beta chain) is given with its context. This entry comes from a study of PD-1 blockade in classical Hodgkin lymphoma. Brentuximab vedotin exposure varied among the patients, all of whom had relapsed after autologous stem cell transplantation. Profiled with immunoSEQ multiplex PCR; TCRdb holds only in-frame clones, not every one. The sample holds about 85,000 clones, 92% seen once. Germline values: CDR1 LNHDA, CDR2 SQIVND (reference sequence). This CDR3 has 17 residues. V trimming: 3 bases; J trimming: 5 bases; junction bases outside the gene matches: 13. The TCR originated in a human donor with classical Hodgkin lymphoma. Sequencing was performed on peripheral blood mononuclear cells (PBMCs), taken before the second cycle of nivolumab. V usage is TRBV19 and J usage is TRBJ2-7, with TRBD1 matching over 10 bases. This CDR3 is CASSIFPGGTGANEQYF. As DNA, the CDR3 is TGTGCCAGTAGTATCTTTCCCGGTGGGACAGGGGCCAACGAGCAGTACTTC.